This T cell receptor (beta chain) was recovered during a study of tumour-infiltrating T cells in Burkitt lymphoma. Study context: All epidemiological Burkitt lymphoma subtypes were represented in the cohort. Productive clonality predicted overall and progression-free survival.

Study conclusions and caveats: Many Burkitt lymphoma patients shared several public clonotypes.

Measured with immunoSEQ multiplex PCR; TCRdb has only the in-frame clones, and not every one. The sample holds over 400 clones, more than 10% seen once. The germline V gene encodes CDR1 SGHDN and CDR2 FVKESK. The CDR3 runs 16 residues. With V trimmed by 0 bases and J by 2 bases, 5 bases remained unmatched. As concerns this clone: The antigen is unknown.

Sequencing used tumor tissue. The sequence was obtained from a human donor with Burkitt lymphoma. The chain links TRBV14 to TRBJ2-3; 7 bases are shared with TRBD2. The CDR3 region has the DNA TGTGCCAGCAGCCAAGACGTAGCGGGTCCCACAGATACGCAGTATTTT. It specifies CASSQDVAGPTDTQYF. The complete variable domain, with remaining parts taken from reference TRBV14 and TRBJ2-3, reads EAGVTQFPSHSVIEKGQTVTLRCDPISGHDNLYWYRRVMGKEIKFLLHFVKESKQDESGMPNNRFLAERTGGTYSTLKVQPAELEDSGVYFCASSQDVAGPTDTQYFGPGTRLTVL.